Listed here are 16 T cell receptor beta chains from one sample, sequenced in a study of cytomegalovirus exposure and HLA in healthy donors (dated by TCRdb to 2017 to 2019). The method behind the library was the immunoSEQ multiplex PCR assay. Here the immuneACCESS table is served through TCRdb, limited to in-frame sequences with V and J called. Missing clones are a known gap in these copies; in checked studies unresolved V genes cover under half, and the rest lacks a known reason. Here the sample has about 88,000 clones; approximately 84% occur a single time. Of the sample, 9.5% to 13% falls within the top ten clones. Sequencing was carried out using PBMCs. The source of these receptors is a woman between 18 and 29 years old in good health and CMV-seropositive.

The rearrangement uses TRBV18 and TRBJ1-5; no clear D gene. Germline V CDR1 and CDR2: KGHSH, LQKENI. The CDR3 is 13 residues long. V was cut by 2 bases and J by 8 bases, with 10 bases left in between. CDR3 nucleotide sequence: TGTGCCAGCTCACCAGACGTACAGAAGCCCCAGCATTTT. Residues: CASSPDVQKPQHF.

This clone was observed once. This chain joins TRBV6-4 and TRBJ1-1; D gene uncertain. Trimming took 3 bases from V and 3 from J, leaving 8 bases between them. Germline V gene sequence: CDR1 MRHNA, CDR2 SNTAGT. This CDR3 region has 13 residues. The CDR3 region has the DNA TGTGCCAGCAGTGATCAGGAGGACACTGAAGCTTTCTTT. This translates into CASSDQEDTEAFF.

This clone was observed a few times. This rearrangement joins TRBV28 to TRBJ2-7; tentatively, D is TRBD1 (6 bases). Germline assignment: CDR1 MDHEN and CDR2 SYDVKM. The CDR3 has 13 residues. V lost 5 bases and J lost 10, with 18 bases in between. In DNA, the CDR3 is TGTGCCAGCAGTCCCGGGGCGGACAGACTTCAGTACTTC. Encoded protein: CASSPGADRLQYF.

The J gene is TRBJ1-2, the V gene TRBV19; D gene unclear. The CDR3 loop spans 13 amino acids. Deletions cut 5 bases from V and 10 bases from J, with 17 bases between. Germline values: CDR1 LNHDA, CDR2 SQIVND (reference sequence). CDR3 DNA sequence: TGTGCCAGTAGTTGGGTTCGTGGAGGGCCCTACACCTTC. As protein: CASSWVRGGPYTF.

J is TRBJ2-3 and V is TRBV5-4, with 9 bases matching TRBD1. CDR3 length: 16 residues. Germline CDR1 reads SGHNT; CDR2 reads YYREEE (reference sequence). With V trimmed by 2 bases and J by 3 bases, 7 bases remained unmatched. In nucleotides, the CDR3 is TGTGCCAGCAGCTTAGGAGGACAGGGGCAAACAGATACGCAGTATTTT. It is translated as CASSLGGQGQTDTQYF.

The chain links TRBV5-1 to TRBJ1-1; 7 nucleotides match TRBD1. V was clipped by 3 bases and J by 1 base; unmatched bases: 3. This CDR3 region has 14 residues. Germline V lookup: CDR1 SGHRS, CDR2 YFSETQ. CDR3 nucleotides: TGCGCCAGCAGCTGGAGACAGGGGAACACTGAAGCTTTCTTT. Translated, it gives CASSWRQGNTEAFF.

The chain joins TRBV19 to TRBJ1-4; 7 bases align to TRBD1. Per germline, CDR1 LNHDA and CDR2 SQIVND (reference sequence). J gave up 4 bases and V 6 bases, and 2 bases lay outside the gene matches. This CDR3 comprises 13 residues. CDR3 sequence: CASRGTVNEKLFF. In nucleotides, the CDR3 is TGTGCCAGTAGAGGGACAGTTAATGAAAAACTGTTTTTT.

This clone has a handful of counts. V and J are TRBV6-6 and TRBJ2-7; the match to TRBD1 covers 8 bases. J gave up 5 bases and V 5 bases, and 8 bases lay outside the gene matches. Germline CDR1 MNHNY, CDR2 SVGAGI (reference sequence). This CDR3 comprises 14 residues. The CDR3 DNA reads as TGTGCCAGCAGTCCTTTGGCAGGGGGCGACGAGCAGTACTTC. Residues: CASSPLAGGDEQYF.

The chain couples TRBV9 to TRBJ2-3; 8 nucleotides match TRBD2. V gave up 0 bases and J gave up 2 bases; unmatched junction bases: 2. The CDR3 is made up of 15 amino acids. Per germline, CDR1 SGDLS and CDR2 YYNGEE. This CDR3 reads CASSVDGGDTDTQYF. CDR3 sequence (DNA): TGTGCCAGCAGCGTAGACGGGGGGGACACAGATACGCAGTATTTT.

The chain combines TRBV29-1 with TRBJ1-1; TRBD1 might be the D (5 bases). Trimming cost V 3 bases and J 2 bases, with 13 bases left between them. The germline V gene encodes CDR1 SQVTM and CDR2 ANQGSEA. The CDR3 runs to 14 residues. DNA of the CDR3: TGCAGCGTTGAGAGGCCGACAGTTAACACTGAAGCTTTCTTT. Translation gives CSVERPTVNTEAFF.

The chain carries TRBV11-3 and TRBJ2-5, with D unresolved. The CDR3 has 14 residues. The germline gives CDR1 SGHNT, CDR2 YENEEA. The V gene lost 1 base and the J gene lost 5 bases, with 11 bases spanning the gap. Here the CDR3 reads CASSLGGASETQYF. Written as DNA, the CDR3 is TGTGCCAGCAGCTTAGGTGGAGCCTCTGAGACCCAGTACTTC.

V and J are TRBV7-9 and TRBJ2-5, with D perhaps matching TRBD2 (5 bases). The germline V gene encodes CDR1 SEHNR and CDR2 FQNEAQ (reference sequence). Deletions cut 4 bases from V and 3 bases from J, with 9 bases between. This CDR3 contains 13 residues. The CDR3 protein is CASSYFGEETQYF. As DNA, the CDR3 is TGTGCCAGCAGCTATTTCGGGGAAGAGACCCAGTACTTC.

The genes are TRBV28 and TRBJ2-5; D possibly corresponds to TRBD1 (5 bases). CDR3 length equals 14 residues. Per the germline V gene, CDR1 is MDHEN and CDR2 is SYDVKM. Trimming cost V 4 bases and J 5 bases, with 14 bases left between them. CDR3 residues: CASSSQTGAETQYF. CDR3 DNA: TGTGCCAGCAGTTCCCAGACTGGGGCCGAGACCCAGTACTTC.

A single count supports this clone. Here the CDR3 DNA reads TGCGCCAGCAGAGAGAACCAAGGGAGCACTGAAGCTTTCTTT. Protein sequence: CASRENQGSTEAFF. The V gene is TRBV10-1, the J gene TRBJ1-1; D not certain. V lost 6 bases and J 4 bases, leaving 15 bases between the germline ends. The germline V gene encodes CDR1 WNHNN and CDR2 SYGVQD (reference sequence). This CDR3 spans 14 amino acids.

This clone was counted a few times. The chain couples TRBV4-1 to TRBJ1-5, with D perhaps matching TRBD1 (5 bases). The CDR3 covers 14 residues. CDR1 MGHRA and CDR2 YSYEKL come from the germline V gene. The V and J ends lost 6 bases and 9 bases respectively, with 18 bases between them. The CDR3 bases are TGCGCCAGCAGAAGTGTTGCCGGGGGGACGCCCCAGCATTTT. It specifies CASRSVAGGTPQHF.

CDR3 DNA: TGCGCCAGCGGCACGGGGGGATCGAACACCGGGGAGCTGTTTTTT. Translation: CASGTGGSNTGELFF. J is TRBJ2-2 and V is TRBV5-1; 7 nucleotides agree with TRBD2. CDR3 size: 15 residues. J lost 0 bases, V lost 7 bases, and 6 bases had no gene match. From germline, CDR1 is SGHRS and CDR2 YFSETQ.